The 29 T cell receptor beta chains listed next were all sequenced from one sample in a study of T-cell reconstitution after alpha-beta-depleted transplantation in children. This sample's TCRbeta library carried unique molecular identifier barcodes. Each CDR3 protein gets one entry after TCRdb re-called the PCR reads with MiXCR. The repertoire includes about 98,000 distinct CDR3 sequences, over 6% of them detected once, and roughly 15% sits in the top ten. This sample comprised PBMCs, obtained before TCRalphabeta/CD19-depleted stem cell transplant. The receptors stem from a boy aged 2 to 10 with acute lymphoblastic leukemia, due to receive a stem cell transplant.

This clonotype was found many times. One end of the junction varies from germline; a read error may be responsible. The V call is TRBV7-7, the J call TRBJ2-2; 8 bases are a match to TRBD2. This CDR3 is 18 amino acids long. Germline V lookup: CDR1 SSHAT, CDR2 FNYEAQ (reference sequence). CDR3 protein: CASSLRPGGGLNTGELFF. For the CDR3, the DNA is TGTGCTAGCAGCTTACGGCCGGGCGGGGGGTTGAACACCGGGGAGCTGTTTTTT. Based on the CDR3 plus reference TRBV7-7 and TRBJ2-2, the full variable domain is GAGVSQSPRYKVTKRGQDVTLRCDPISSHATLYWYQQALGQGPEFLTYFNYEAQPDKSGLPSDRFSAERPEGSISTLTIQRTEQRDSAMYRCASSLRPGGGLNTGELFFGEGSRLTVL.

This clonotype was picked up a small number of times. The V call is TRBV27, the J call TRBJ1-2, with D uncertain. The V gene lost 3 bases and the J gene lost 0 bases, with 8 bases spanning the gap. This CDR3 region has 14 residues. Germline V CDR1 and CDR2: MNHEY, SMNVEV (reference sequence). CDR3 bases: TGTGCCAGCAGTTTCTCCACGGCTAACTATGGCTACACCTTC. Translation: CASSFSTANYGYTF.

This clonotype showed up just a few times. The chain combines TRBV9 with TRBJ2-1; 13 bases are shared with TRBD2. Germline CDR1 SGDLS, CDR2 YYNGEE. V gave up 4 bases and J gave up 8 bases; unmatched junction bases: 12. This CDR3 has 17 residues. In nucleotides, the CDR3 is TGTGCCAGCAGCCCCATCCCGGGACTAGCGGGGAGGGATGAGCAGTTCTTC. Protein product: CASSPIPGLAGRDEQFF.

This clonotype was observed a few times. CDR3 coding DNA: TGCAGTGCTAGTACCGCTTCCATCTCCTACAATGAGCAGTTCTTC. Translation gives CSASTASISYNEQFF. The chain combines TRBV20-1 with TRBJ2-1; no definite D call. V was cut by 3 bases and J by 0 bases, with 12 bases left in between. The germline CDR1 and CDR2 sequences are DFQATT and SNEGSKA (reference sequence). This CDR3 has 15 amino acids.

The table lists this clonotype with many counts. The chain is built from TRBV24-1 and TRBJ2-7; D is ambiguous. The V end lost 5 bases, the J end lost 3 bases, and 16 bases lay between the germline ends. This CDR3 region has 15 residues. Germline V gene sequence: CDR1 KGHDR, CDR2 SFDVKD. CDR3 sequence reads: CATSAHRTPYYEQYF. The CDR3 nucleotides read TGTGCCACCAGTGCCCACCGGACCCCATACTACGAGCAGTACTTC.

There are many counts of this clonotype. J is TRBJ1-5 and V is TRBV6-2 or TRBV6-3, with D possibly TRBD1 on 5 matching bases. Germline values: CDR1 MNHEY, CDR2 SVGEGT. Trimming pared 0 bases from V and 1 base from J, leaving 22 bases between. The CDR3 has 20 amino acids. This chain's CDR3 is CASSYSNPRRNRGSNQPQHF. CDR3 bases: TGTGCCAGCAGTTACTCTAATCCGCGCCGCAACCGGGGGAGCAATCAGCCCCAGCATTTT.

The chain combines TRBV20-1 with TRBJ1-2; TRBD1 agrees at 9 bases. Germline V CDR1 and CDR2: DFQATT, SNEGSKA (reference sequence). V trimming: 7 bases; J trimming: 8 bases; junction bases outside the gene matches: 14. The CDR3 has 14 residues. Here the CDR3 reads CSGNQGQGLIGYTF. In DNA, the CDR3 is TGCAGTGGCAATCAGGGACAGGGTTTGATCGGCTACACCTTC.

Here the CDR3 reads CASSSTSSYEQYF. The CDR3 DNA is TGTGCCAGCAGTTCGACTAGCTCCTACGAGCAGTACTTC. The chain is built from TRBV6-5 and TRBJ2-7, with D possibly matching TRBD2 (6 bases). V was shortened by 4 bases and J by 0 bases, with 7 bases between the two germline ends. The CDR3 covers 13 residues. CDR1 and CDR2 from the germline V gene are MNHEY and SVGAGI.

V and J are TRBV27 and TRBJ2-3, with TRBD2 identical over 15 bases. The CDR3 extends over 17 amino acids. V lost 6 bases to trimming and J lost 2 bases; unmatched junction nucleotides: 6. CDR1 and CDR2 (germline): MNHEY, SMNVEV (reference sequence). The CDR3 DNA is TGTGCCAGCAGCTCCTGGACTAGCGGGGGGGCCACAGATACGCAGTATTTT. Its protein product is CASSSWTSGGATDTQYF.

This clonotype was counted many times. The CDR3 DNA is TGTGCCAGCAGCTTAGGGGAGACCCGGACCTATGGCTACACCTTC. It is translated as CASSLGETRTYGYTF. V usage is TRBV7-9 and J usage is TRBJ1-2; no firm D call. Trimming took 1 base from V and 4 from J, leaving 13 bases between them. The germline CDR1 and CDR2 sequences are SEHNR and FQNEAQ (reference sequence). The CDR3 consists of 15 residues.

This clonotype was counted many times. V is TRBV7-2 and J is TRBJ2-1; 8 nucleotides line up with TRBD2. Per the germline V gene, CDR1 is SGHTA and CDR2 is FQGNSA. The CDR3 totals 16 residues. Germline trimming cut 2 bases from V and 3 bases from J; bases unmatched to any gene: 6. CDR3 nucleotides: TGTGCCAGCAGCTTATTTTCCGCGGGGGGCTACAATGAGCAGTTCTTC. Amino acid sequence: CASSLFSAGGYNEQFF.

This clonotype was recorded at least ten times. V is TRBV5-5 and J is TRBJ1-1; no clear D gene. Germline CDR1 SGHKS, CDR2 YYEKEE (reference sequence). Deletions cut 5 bases from V and 7 bases from J, with 12 bases between. CDR3 size: 12 residues. As DNA, the CDR3 is TGTGCCAGCAGGCTAAGGAGGGATGAAGCTTTCTTT. Translated, it gives CASRLRRDEAFF.

The table lists this clonotype with a few counts. The V gene is TRBV28, the J gene TRBJ2-7, with TRBD2 as a possible D gene (5 bases). The germline V gene encodes CDR1 MDHEN and CDR2 SYDVKM. The germline V and J ends were trimmed by 8 bases and 1 base, with 15 bases remaining between them. The CDR3 covers 14 residues. The CDR3 nucleotides read TGTGCCAGCTTCGACGGGGTTTCATCCTACGAGCAGTACTTC. Protein: CASFDGVSSYEQYF.

This clonotype came up a few times. The V and J genes are TRBV29-1 and TRBJ1-5; D gene unclear. The germline gives CDR1 SQVTM, CDR2 ANQGSEA. The germline V and J ends were trimmed by 5 bases and 5 bases, with 16 bases remaining between them. The CDR3 runs 14 residues. The CDR3 protein is CSVSLTNGDQPQHF. In nucleotides, the CDR3 is TGCAGCGTTAGTCTGACAAATGGGGATCAGCCCCAGCATTTT. Drawing the rest from reference TRBV29-1 and TRBJ1-5, the complete variable domain is SAVISQKPSRDICQRGTSLTIQCQVDSQVTMMFWYRQQPGQSLTLIATANQGSEATYESGFVIDKFPISRPNLTFSTLTVSNMSPEDSSIYLCSVSLTNGDQPQHFGDGTRLSIL.

This rearrangement joins TRBV7-9 to TRBJ2-1, with 9 bases lining up with TRBD2. The CDR3 has 14 amino acids. Germline loops: CDR1 SEHNR, CDR2 FQNEAQ (reference sequence). The junction had 2 bases not matched to a gene; V was cut back by 0 bases and J by 8 bases. In nucleotides, the CDR3 is TGTGCCAGCAGCTTAGCGGGACTAGCCTATGAGCAGTTCTTC. Translation gives CASSLAGLAYEQFF. The full variable domain, rest sourced from reference TRBV7-9 and TRBJ2-1, is DTGVSQNPRHKITKRGQNVTFRCDPISEHNRLYWYRQTLGQGPEFLTYFQNEAQLEKSRLLSDRFSAERPKGSFSTLEIQRTEQGDSAMYLCASSLAGLAYEQFFGPGTRLTVL.

This clonotype was seen at least ten times. The chain employs TRBV5-6 and TRBJ1-2; D is perhaps TRBD1 (6 bases). Germline lookup yields CDR1 SGHDT and CDR2 YYEEEE. The CDR3 covers 18 residues. The V end lost 4 bases, the J end lost 0 bases, and 22 bases lay between the germline ends. The chain's CDR3 is CASSGSGGHPSPNYGYTF. The CDR3 region has the DNA TGTGCCAGCAGCGGCTCTGGGGGGCACCCTAGCCCTAACTATGGCTACACCTTC.

The J gene is TRBJ2-1, the V gene TRBV5-6, with unresolved D. The V end was cut by 0 bases, the J end by 6 bases, with 10 bases between. This CDR3 region has 14 residues. Germline values: CDR1 SGHDT, CDR2 YYEEEE. The chain's CDR3 is CASSLVYSINEQFF. In DNA form, the CDR3 reads TGTGCCAGCAGCTTGGTCTATTCTATCAATGAGCAGTTCTTC. Full variable domain (rest looked up from reference TRBV5-6 and TRBJ2-1): DAGVTQSPTHLIKTRGQQVTLRCSPKSGHDTVSWYQQALGQGPQFIFQYYEEEERQRGNFPDRFSGHQFPNYSSELNVNALLLGDSALYLCASSLVYSINEQFFGPGTRLTVL.

This clonotype was seen many times. This chain joins TRBV29-1 and TRBJ1-2; D is uncertain. The CDR3 consists of 11 residues. Trimming shortened V by 4 bases and J by 8 bases, and 11 bases separated the two germline ends. Germline CDR1 SQVTM, CDR2 ANQGSEA. CDR3 sequence (DNA): TGCAGCGTTGTGGGAGGGCTGGGCTACACCTTC. Translation: CSVVGGLGYTF.

This clonotype was observed at least ten times. The V gene is TRBV7-3, the J gene TRBJ2-7, with 8 bases aligning to TRBD1. The CDR3 has 13 amino acids. The germline CDR1 and CDR2 sequences are SGHTA and FQGTGA. V was pared by 5 bases and J by 6 bases, with 6 bases of the junction left unmatched. The CDR3 is CASSPTTGAEQYF. CDR3 nucleotide sequence: TGTGCCAGCAGCCCGACGACAGGGGCCGAGCAGTACTTC.

In this sample, this clonotype turned up many times. The J gene is TRBJ2-5, the V gene TRBV12-3 or TRBV12-4; D may be TRBD2 (5 bases). This CDR3 has 14 residues. The ends were cut back, 7 bases at V and 5 bases at J, with 17 bases in the middle. The CDR3 bases are TGTGCCAGCACCCCCGGGGTGTTAAGGGAGACCCAGTACTTC. Amino acid sequence: CASTPGVLRETQYF.

This clonotype was detected only a few times. The V call is TRBV10-3, the J call TRBJ2-1, with D possibly TRBD2 on 7 matching bases. Trimming pared 3 bases from V and 6 bases from J, leaving 15 bases between. The CDR3 runs to 15 residues. From germline, CDR1 is ENHRY and CDR2 SYGVKD. The CDR3: CAISDGGGRGNEQFF. CDR3 nucleotide sequence: TGTGCCATCAGTGATGGGGGGGGCCGCGGCAATGAGCAGTTCTTC.

There are a few counts of this clonotype. The genes are TRBV12-3 or TRBV12-4 and TRBJ2-3; 8 nucleotides align to TRBD1. The CDR3 is 18 residues long. V lost 6 bases and J lost 4; bases outside the gene matches: 18. The CDR3: CASSSGQGGTVPPDTQYF. CDR3 DNA: TGTGCCAGCAGCTCCGGACAGGGTGGCACTGTCCCCCCAGATACGCAGTATTTT.

This clonotype showed up just a few times. The junction and the germline gene differ at one end; a read error may be behind it. The chain has TRBV28 and TRBJ1-2; 10 positions agree with TRBD1. Germline V gene data show CDR1 as MDHEN and CDR2 as SYDVKM. The CDR3 has 12 amino acids. The CDR3 nucleotides are TGTGCCAGCAGATTCCGGGACAGGGGAATCGCCTTC. It is translated as CASRFRDRGIAF.

This clonotype was counted only a few times. V gene TRBV7-2 combines with J gene TRBJ2-1; TRBD2 matches 13 bases. The CDR3 has 14 residues. Germline assignment: CDR1 SGHTA and CDR2 FQGNSA. V shed 5 bases, J shed 12 bases, and the junction held 7 bases outside the gene matches. CDR3 sequence (DNA): TGTGCCAGCAGCCCTCCGGGACTAGCGGGGAGGCAGTTCTTC. This translates into CASSPPGLAGRQFF.

This clonotype was picked up many times. The V gene is TRBV5-1, the J gene TRBJ2-3; 8 nucleotides agree with TRBD1. Unmatched junction bases numbered 1, after V lost 0 bases and J lost 4 bases. CDR1 SGHRS and CDR2 YFSETQ come from the germline V gene. CDR3 length: 14 residues. The CDR3 protein is CASSLGTGSDTQYF. The CDR3 coding sequence is TGCGCCAGCAGCTTGGGGACAGGGTCAGATACGCAGTATTTT.

The rearrangement uses TRBV7-2 and TRBJ2-7, with D possibly being TRBD1 (7 bases). The germline V gene has CDR1 SGHTA and CDR2 FQGNSA. V was shortened by 5 bases and J by 2 bases, with 13 bases between the two germline ends. The CDR3 spans 14 residues. CDR3 nucleotide sequence: TGTGCCAGCAGCGTTGGCAGGGGGGCCTACGAGCAGTACTTC. Amino acid sequence: CASSVGRGAYEQYF.

The genes are TRBV3-1 and TRBJ1-4; no definite D call. The length of the CDR3 is 14 residues. Trimming pared 4 bases from V and 6 bases from J, leaving 12 bases between. Germline CDR1 is LGHDT and CDR2 is YNNKEL (reference sequence). CDR3 region: CASSLWRTDEKLFF. Here the CDR3 DNA reads TGTGCCAGCAGCCTCTGGAGGACGGATGAAAAACTGTTTTTT.

This clonotype was observed many times. This sequence joins TRBV5-5 and TRBJ2-7; perhaps TRBD1 as D (5 bases). Trimming left V 5 bases short and J 3 bases short, with 15 bases between. The CDR3 totals 14 residues. From germline, CDR1 is SGHKS and CDR2 YYEKEE (reference sequence). The CDR3 DNA sequence: TGTGCCAGCAGTTCGCAGGGAAACTTCTACGAGCAGTACTTC. This encodes CASSSQGNFYEQYF.

This clonotype came up many times. The gene calls are TRBV10-3 and TRBJ2-5; D unresolved. V lost 2 bases, J lost 3 bases, and 4 bases lay in between. The CDR3 contains 12 residues. In germline, CDR1 is ENHRY, CDR2 SYGVKD. CDR3 sequence: CAISEPKETQYF. CDR3 nucleotide sequence: TGTGCCATCAGTGAGCCCAAAGAGACCCAGTACTTC.